The 17 T cell receptor beta chains below come from one sample, sequenced in a study of tumor-infiltrating lymphocytes in primary liver carcinoma. A constant-region primer primed TCR beta cDNA synthesis from 400 to 550 ng of total RNA. Three rounds of nested multiplex PCR with slightly modified ARM-PCR produced TCR beta libraries. With TRBV1-TRBV30 forward primers and a C-beta reverse primer, the first two PCR rounds were run for nine to eleven cycles each. MiXCR, applied by TCRdb to the multiplex PCR reads, yields one record per CDR3 protein. The sample shows about 120,000 distinct CDR3 sequences, around two thirds of them seen only once. Scientists recovered RNA and DNA together from around 20-30 mg of unsorted bulk tissue. The sample consisted of liver tumor tissue from sampling region 1. The subset denotes: tumor region T1, superior pole. Receptors were obtained from a woman between 55 and 75 years old with primary liver carcinoma and hepatitis B virus infection.

This clonotype occurred many times. This chain uses TRBV6-2 or TRBV6-3 with TRBJ2-6, with 7 nucleotides matching TRBD2. The germline V gene has CDR1 MNHEY and CDR2 SVGEGT. Trimming took 6 bases from V and 0 from J; bases not matched to a gene: 11. This CDR3 has 18 residues. The CDR3 sequence is CASRRRTSNSSGANVLTF. CDR3 sequence (DNA): TGTGCCAGCAGACGCAGGACTAGTAACTCCTCTGGGGCCAACGTCCTGACTTTC.

For this clonotype: A read error may be the cause here, since a much bigger clone is one base away. The chain uses TRBV4-1 and TRBJ1-4; 10 nucleotides match TRBD1. Trimming removed 4 bases from V and 8 bases from J; junction bases left unmatched: 13. The CDR3 loop spans 17 amino acids. Germline CDR1 reads MGHRA; CDR2 reads YSYEKL. The CDR3 DNA follows: TGCGCCAGCAGCCCGAATGGACAGGGGGTGAGGGAAGAAAAACTGTTTTTT. Translating it yields CASSPNGQGVREEKLFF.

In regard to this clonotype: This CDR3 is missing its conserved last phenylalanine or tryptophan, likely due to a read error. The V call is TRBV10-1, the J call TRBJ2-1, with D possibly being TRBD1 or TRBD2 (5 bases each). Between the trimmed V and J ends, which lost 5 bases and 13 bases, there was a span of 27 bases. This CDR3 comprises 16 residues. CDR1 is WNHNN, CDR2 SYGVQD, per germline (reference sequence). The CDR3 DNA reads TGCGCCAGCAGTCCCATAAATTCCGGGACCCCCAAGGGACAGTTCTCC. This gives the protein CASSPINSGTPKGQFS.

Note on this clonotype: Possible read error: a much larger clone is one base away. The chain employs TRBV4-2 and TRBJ1-2; D not certain. This CDR3 has 13 amino acids. Per the germline V gene, CDR1 is LGHNA and CDR2 is YNFKEQ. The CDR3 spells CVSSQDRVYGYTF. As DNA, the CDR3 is TGTGTCAGCAGCCAAGACCGTGTCTATGGCTACACCTTC.

This sequence joins TRBV5-1 and TRBJ2-7, with D possibly being TRBD1 or TRBD2 (5 bases each). V was shortened by 7 bases and J by 0 bases, with 11 bases between the two germline ends. In germline, CDR1 is SGHRS, CDR2 YFSETQ. CDR3 length: 13 amino acids. CDR3 sequence reads: CASARGFSYEQYF. CDR3 bases: TGCGCCAGCGCGAGGGGATTCTCCTACGAGCAGTACTTC.

This chain links TRBV2 with TRBJ2-5, with 11 bases matching TRBD1. Losses at the gene ends were 6 bases for V and 7 bases for J; bases not matched to a gene: 10. Germline V gene data show CDR1 as SNHLY and CDR2 as FYNNEI. The CDR3 loop spans 15 amino acids. CDR3 region: CASSSGQGARGTQYF. The CDR3 bases are TGTGCCAGCAGCTCAGGACAGGGGGCGCGCGGGACCCAGTACTTC.

Note on this clonotype: This clone may be a read error of a much larger clone one base away. This chain connects TRBV7-8 to TRBJ2-1; TRBD1 matches at 7 bases. Per germline, CDR1 SGHVS and CDR2 FQNEAQ. This CDR3 has 16 amino acids. CDR3 in amino acids: CTSSETGPSSYNEQFF. CDR3 DNA sequence: TGTACCAGCAGTGAGACAGGGCCAAGCTCCTACAATGAGCAGTTCTTC.

To note about this clonotype: The junction departs from the called germline gene at one end, perhaps through a read error. The CDR3 nucleotides read TGTGCCATCAGCTTGGATGATTGGGGGCGCGACATTCAGTACTTC. It yields the protein CAISLDDWGRDIQYF. The J gene is TRBJ2-4, the V gene TRBV11-2; TRBD1 is a possible D gene (6 bases). CDR1 SGHAT and CDR2 FQNNGV come from the germline V gene. The CDR3 is 15 residues long.

This clonotype was detected ten times or more. V is TRBV6-5 and J is TRBJ2-5; D remains unclear. Germline CDR1 reads MNHEY; CDR2 reads SVGAGI. The CDR3 has 15 amino acids. Trimming removed 2 bases at V and 4 bases at J, with 14 bases between. CDR3: CASSYIGAGRETQYF. The CDR3 DNA reads as TGTGCCAGCAGTTACATTGGTGCAGGAAGAGAGACCCAGTACTTC.

The V gene is TRBV29-1, the J gene TRBJ1-5, with D perhaps TRBD1 (5 bases). The length of the CDR3 is 12 residues. The germline V and J ends were trimmed by 5 bases and 5 bases, with 10 bases remaining between them. In germline, CDR1 is SQVTM, CDR2 ANQGSEA. The CDR3 DNA follows: TGCAGCGTTTGGACATGGGATCAGCCCCAGCATTTT. Translation gives CSVWTWDQPQHF.

There are a few counts of this clonotype. V gene TRBV5-6 combines with J gene TRBJ1-5; D gene unclear. The CDR3 length is 16 residues. The germline V gene encodes CDR1 SGHDT and CDR2 YYEEEE. V dropped 1 base and J dropped 1 base, with 12 bases sitting between them. The CDR3 sequence is CASSLKGPISNQPQHF. CDR3 in DNA: TGTGCCAGCAGCTTGAAAGGGCCTATAAGCAATCAGCCCCAGCATTTT.

The CDR3 is CSVKDRVGNRQFF. CDR3 in DNA: TGCAGCGTCAAGGACAGGGTGGGGAATAGGCAGTTCTTC. The V and J genes are TRBV29-1 and TRBJ2-1, with 8 bases aligning to TRBD1. Per germline, CDR1 SQVTM and CDR2 ANQGSEA. The CDR3 consists of 13 residues. The V gene end was trimmed by 6 bases and the J gene end by 12 bases; junction bases not matched to a gene: 13.

Turning to this clonotype: A read error is possible here, since a much larger clone lies one base away. The chain recombines TRBV29-1 with TRBJ1-4, with TRBD1 as a possible D gene (5 bases). CDR1 and CDR2 from the germline V gene are SQVTM and ANQGSEA. This CDR3 has 13 amino acids. In nucleotides, the CDR3 is TGCAGCGTTTGGTCAGGGTCTGGTGAAGAACTGTTTTTT. Its protein product is CSVWSGSGEELFF. The full variable domain, rest sourced from reference TRBV29-1 and TRBJ1-4, is SAVISQKPSRDICQRGTSLTIQCQVDSQVTMMFWYRQQPGQSLTLIATANQGSEATYESGFVIDKFPISRPNLTFSTLTVSNMSPEDSSIYLCSVWSGSGEELFFGSGTQLSVL.

Worth noting for this clonotype: A clone one base away is much larger, so this may be a read error. The chain uses TRBV6-5 and TRBJ2-7; 9 bases are shared with TRBD1. J was trimmed by 2 bases and V by 2 bases; bases with no gene match: 4. The CDR3 consists of 15 residues. CDR1 is MNHEY, CDR2 SVGAGI, per germline. The CDR3 here is CASSYTGTGPYEQYF. CDR3 coding DNA: TGTGCCAGCAGTTACACAGGGACAGGGCCCTACGAGCAGTACTTC.

With regard to this clonotype: The junction and the germline gene differ at one end; a read error may be behind it. The rearrangement joins TRBV6-1 to TRBJ1-5; maybe TRBD1 (5 bases). There are 16 residues in the CDR3. Germline CDR1 and CDR2: MNHNS and SASEGT. Here the CDR3 DNA reads TGTGCCAGCAGTGAACGTGGACATTTTAGCAATCAGCCCCACCATTTC. This codes for CASSERGHFSNQPHHF.

Comments on this clonotype: The junction shows a germline mismatch at one end, possibly a read error. This rearrangement joins TRBV12-3 or TRBV12-4 to TRBJ2-3, with TRBD2 matching 9 bases. This CDR3 region has 16 residues. CDR3 nucleotides: TGTGCCAGCAGTCTTTCCGGGATTAGCGGGAGTTATACACAGTATTTT. Translating it yields CASSLSGISGSYTQYF.

This clonotype showed up just a few times. The conserved phenylalanine or tryptophan normally closing the CDR3 is absent here, so this likely arose from a read error. In DNA form, the CDR3 reads TGTGCCTGGAGTCCAGGCGGGCTCGGTGAAAAACTGTTTCTT. Its protein product is CAWSPGGLGEKLFL. The V call is TRBV30, the J call TRBJ1-4; D is ambiguous. The CDR3 sequence is 14 residues long. Per the germline V gene, CDR1 is GTSNPN and CDR2 is SVGIG (reference sequence). The V and J ends lost 2 bases and 7 bases respectively, with 14 bases between them.